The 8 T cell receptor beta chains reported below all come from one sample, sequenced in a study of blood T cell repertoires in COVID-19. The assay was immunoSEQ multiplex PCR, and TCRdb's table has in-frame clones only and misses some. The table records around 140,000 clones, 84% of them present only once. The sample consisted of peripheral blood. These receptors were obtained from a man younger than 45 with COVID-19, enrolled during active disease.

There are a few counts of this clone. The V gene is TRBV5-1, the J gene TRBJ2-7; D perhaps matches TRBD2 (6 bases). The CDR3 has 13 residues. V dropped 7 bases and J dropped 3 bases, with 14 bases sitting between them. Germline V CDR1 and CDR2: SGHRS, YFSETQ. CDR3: CASANPGGYEQYF. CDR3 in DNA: TGCGCCAGCGCCAACCCCGGGGGCTACGAGCAGTACTTC. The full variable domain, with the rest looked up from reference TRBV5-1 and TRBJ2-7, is KAGVTQTPRYLIKTRGQQVTLSCSPISGHRSVSWYQQTPGQGLQFLFEYFSETQRNKGNFPGRFSGRQFSNSRSEMNVSTLELGDSALYLCASANPGGYEQYFGPGTRLTVT.

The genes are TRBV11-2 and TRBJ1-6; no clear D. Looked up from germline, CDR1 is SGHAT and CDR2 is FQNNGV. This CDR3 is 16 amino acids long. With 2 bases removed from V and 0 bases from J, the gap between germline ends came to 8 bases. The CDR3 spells CASSLTGSSYNSPLHF. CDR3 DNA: TGTGCCAGCAGCTTAACGGGGAGCTCCTATAATTCACCCCTCCACTTT.

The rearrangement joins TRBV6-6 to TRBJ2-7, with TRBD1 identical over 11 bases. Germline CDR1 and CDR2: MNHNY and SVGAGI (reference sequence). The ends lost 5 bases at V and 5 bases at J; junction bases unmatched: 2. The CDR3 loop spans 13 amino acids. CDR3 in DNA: TGTGCCAGCAGTGGGACAGGGGGTAACGAGCAGTACTTC. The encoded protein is CASSGTGGNEQYF.

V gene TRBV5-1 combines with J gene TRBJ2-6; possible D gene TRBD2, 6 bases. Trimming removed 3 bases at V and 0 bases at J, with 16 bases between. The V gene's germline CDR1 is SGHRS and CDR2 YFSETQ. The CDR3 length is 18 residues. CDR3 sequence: CASSWSGGMSSGANVLTF. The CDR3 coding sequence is TGCGCCAGCAGCTGGAGTGGAGGGATGAGCTCTGGGGCCAACGTCCTGACTTTC.

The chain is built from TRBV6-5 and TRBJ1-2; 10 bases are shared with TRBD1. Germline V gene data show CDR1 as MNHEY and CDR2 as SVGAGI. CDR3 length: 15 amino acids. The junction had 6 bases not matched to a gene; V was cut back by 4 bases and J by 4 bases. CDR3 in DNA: TGTGCCAGCAGTTCGACGACAGGGGGCGTCTATGGCTACACCTTC. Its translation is CASSSTTGGVYGYTF.

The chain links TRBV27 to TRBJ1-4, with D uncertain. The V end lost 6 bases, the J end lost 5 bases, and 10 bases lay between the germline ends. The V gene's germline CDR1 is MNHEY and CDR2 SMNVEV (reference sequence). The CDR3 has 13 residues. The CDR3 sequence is CASSGAGNEKLFF. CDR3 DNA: TGTGCCAGCAGCGGCGCGGGGAATGAAAAACTGTTTTTT.

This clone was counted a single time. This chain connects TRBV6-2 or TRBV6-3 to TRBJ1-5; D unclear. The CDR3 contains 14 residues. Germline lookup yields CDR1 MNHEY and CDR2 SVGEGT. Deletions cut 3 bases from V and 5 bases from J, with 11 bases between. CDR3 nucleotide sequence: TGTGCCAGCAGTTATCACAGACCTGATCAGCCCCAGCATTTT. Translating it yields CASSYHRPDQPQHF.

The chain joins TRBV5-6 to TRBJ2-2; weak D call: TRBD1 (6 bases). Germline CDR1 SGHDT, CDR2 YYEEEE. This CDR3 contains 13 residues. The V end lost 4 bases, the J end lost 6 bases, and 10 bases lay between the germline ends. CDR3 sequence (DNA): TGTGCCAGCAGCCAAGGGGGTCCCGGGGAGCTGTTTTTT. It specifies CASSQGGPGELFF. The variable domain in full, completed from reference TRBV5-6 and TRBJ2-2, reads DAGVTQSPTHLIKTRGQQVTLRCSPKSGHDTVSWYQQALGQGPQFIFQYYEEEERQRGNFPDRFSGHQFPNYSSELNVNALLLGDSALYLCASSQGGPGELFFGEGSRLTVL.